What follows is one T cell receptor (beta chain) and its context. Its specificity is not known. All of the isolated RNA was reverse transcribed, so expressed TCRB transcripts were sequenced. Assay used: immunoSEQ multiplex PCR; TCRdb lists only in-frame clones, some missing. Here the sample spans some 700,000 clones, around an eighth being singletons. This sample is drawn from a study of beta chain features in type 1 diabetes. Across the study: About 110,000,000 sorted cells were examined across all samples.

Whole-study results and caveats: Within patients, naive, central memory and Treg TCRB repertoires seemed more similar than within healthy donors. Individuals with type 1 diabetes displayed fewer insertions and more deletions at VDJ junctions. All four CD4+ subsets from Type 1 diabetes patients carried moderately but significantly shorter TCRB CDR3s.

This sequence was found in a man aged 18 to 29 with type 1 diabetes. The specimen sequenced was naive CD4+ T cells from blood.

This CDR3 is CASSHQRGPSTDTQYF. The CDR3 nucleotides read TGTGCCAGCAGCCATCAGCGGGGACCTAGCACAGATACGCAGTATTTT. The V and J genes are TRBV14 and TRBJ2-3; 7 nucleotides line up with TRBD2. Losses at the gene ends were 3 bases for V and 0 bases for J; bases not matched to a gene: 6. The CDR3 covers 16 residues. The germline gives CDR1 SGHDN, CDR2 FVKESK.